This T cell receptor beta chain was sequenced during a study of cytomegalovirus exposure and HLA in healthy donors. PCR used 60 Vbeta primers and 13 Jbeta primers. Sequencing used immunoSEQ multiplex PCR; TCRdb keeps in-frame clones, though not all of them. The data contain some 130,000 clones, about 80% of them singletons. Germline CDR1 is SEHNR and CDR2 is FQNEAQ (reference sequence). The V segment lost 5 bases and the J segment 7 bases; nucleotides outside the gene matches: 6. This CDR3 region has 14 residues. This receptor was taken from a boy between 2 and 15 years old in good health and CMV-seronegative. This chain links TRBV7-9 with TRBJ1-4, with 8 positions matching TRBD1. Sequenced material: PBMCs. CDR3 sequence (DNA): TGTGCCAGCAGCAAAGACAGGGGAGGTGAAAAACTGTTTTTT. Its translation is CASSKDRGGEKLFF.